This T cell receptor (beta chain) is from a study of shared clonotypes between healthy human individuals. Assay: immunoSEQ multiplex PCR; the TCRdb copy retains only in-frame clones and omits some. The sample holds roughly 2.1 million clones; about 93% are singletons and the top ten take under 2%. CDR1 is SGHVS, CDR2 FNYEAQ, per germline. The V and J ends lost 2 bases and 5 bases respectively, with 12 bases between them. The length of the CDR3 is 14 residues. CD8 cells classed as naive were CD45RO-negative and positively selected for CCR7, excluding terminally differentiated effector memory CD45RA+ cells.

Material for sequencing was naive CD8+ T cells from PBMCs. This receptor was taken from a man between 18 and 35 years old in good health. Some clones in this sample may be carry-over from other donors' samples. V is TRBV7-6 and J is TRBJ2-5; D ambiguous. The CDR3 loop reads CASSLRAPGETQYF. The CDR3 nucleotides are TGTGCCAGCAGCTTAAGAGCCCCTGGTGAGACCCAGTACTTC.